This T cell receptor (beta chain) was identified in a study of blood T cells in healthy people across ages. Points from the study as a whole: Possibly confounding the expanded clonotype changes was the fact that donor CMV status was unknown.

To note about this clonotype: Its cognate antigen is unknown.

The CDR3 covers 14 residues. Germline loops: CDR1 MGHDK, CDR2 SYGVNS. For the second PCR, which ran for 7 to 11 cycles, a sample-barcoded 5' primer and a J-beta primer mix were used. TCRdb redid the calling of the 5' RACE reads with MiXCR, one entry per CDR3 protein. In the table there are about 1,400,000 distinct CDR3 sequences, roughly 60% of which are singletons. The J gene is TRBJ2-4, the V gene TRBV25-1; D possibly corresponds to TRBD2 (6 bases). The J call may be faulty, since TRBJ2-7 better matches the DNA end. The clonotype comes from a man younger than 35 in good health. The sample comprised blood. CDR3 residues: CASSEGRSLYEQYF. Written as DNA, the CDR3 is TGTGCCAGCAGTGAAGGGAGGTCGCTCTACGAGCAGTACTTC.